The 4 T cell receptor beta chains below come from one sample, sequenced in a study of shared clonotypes between healthy human individuals. Generated by immunoSEQ multiplex PCR, the TCRdb table keeps only in-frame clones and is missing some. The repertoire has hundreds of thousands of clones, roughly 73% of them found once; the top ten carry around 1.8%. The sample taken for sequencing was memory CD4+ T cells sorted from blood. Specified subset: CD45RA-negative fraction. The source of these receptors is a woman in her thirties in good health.

This clone appeared a single time. This chain connects TRBV7-2 to TRBJ2-3, with a tentative D call TRBD1 (5 bases). V was pared by 4 bases and J by 2 bases, with 10 bases between. CDR1 is SGHTA, CDR2 FQGNSA, per germline. The CDR3 is 14 amino acids. CDR3 coding DNA: TGTGCCAGCAGCTCCCGACAGAACACAGATACGCAGTATTTT. Translation gives CASSSRQNTDTQYF.

The chain uses TRBV30 and TRBJ2-7; D is possibly TRBD1 or TRBD2 (6 bases each). There are 13 residues in the CDR3. The ends were cut back, 0 bases at V and 5 bases at J, with 11 bases in the middle. CDR1 is GTSNPN and CDR2 is SVGIG in the germline V gene (reference sequence). The CDR3 reads CAWSVWGAHEQYF. DNA for the CDR3: TGTGCCTGGAGTGTATGGGGGGCCCACGAGCAGTACTTC.

V is TRBV5-1 and J is TRBJ2-5; 11 nucleotides match TRBD2. After removal of 0 bases from V and 5 bases from J, the junction contained 3 bases not matched to a gene. CDR3 length: 15 residues. The V gene's germline CDR1 is SGHRS and CDR2 YFSETQ. CDR3 in amino acids: CASSLELAGVETQYF. The CDR3 coding sequence is TGCGCCAGCAGCTTGGAACTAGCGGGAGTGGAGACCCAGTACTTC.

The V and J genes are TRBV27 and TRBJ2-5; weak D call: TRBD1 (8 bases). CDR3 length: 16 residues. Trimming removed 0 bases at V and 4 bases at J, with 15 bases between. The germline CDR1 and CDR2 sequences are MNHEY and SMNVEV (reference sequence). The CDR3 DNA sequence: TGTGCCAGCAGTTTATCCAAACAGGGGGGGTCAGAGACCCAGTACTTC. Amino acids: CASSLSKQGGSETQYF.